Shown below are 24 T cell receptor beta chains from a single sample sequenced in a study of T-cell reconstitution after alpha-beta-depleted transplantation in children. Unique molecular identifiers were built into the TCRbeta library. TCRdb re-analysed the PCR reads in MiXCR, keeping a single row per CDR3 protein. The sample contains about 72,000 distinct CDR3 sequences, more than 5.5% of which appear only once. This specimen was PBMCs from the stem cell graft donor, taken from the stem cell graft. The receptors were gathered from a human donor who donated a stem cell graft to a child with acute lymphoblastic leukemia.

This clonotype has ten or more counts. J is TRBJ2-3 and V is TRBV9, with D uncertain. Germline loops: CDR1 SGDLS, CDR2 YYNGEE. The CDR3 is 16 residues long. Between the trimmed V and J ends, which lost 2 bases and 0 bases, there was a span of 13 bases. The chain's CDR3 is CASSVEAYTSTDTQYF. As DNA, the CDR3 is TGTGCCAGCAGCGTTGAGGCGTATACTAGCACAGATACGCAGTATTTT.

This clonotype was counted ten times or more. The chain has TRBV2 and TRBJ2-7; 10 bases map to TRBD1. Germline CDR1 and CDR2: SNHLY and FYNNEI. The CDR3 loop spans 13 amino acids. The V and J ends lost 6 bases and 4 bases, in that order; junction bases with no gene match: 3. The CDR3 loop reads CASRDRGLYEQYF. DNA of the CDR3: TGTGCCAGCAGAGACAGGGGGCTGTACGAGCAGTACTTC.

This clonotype was detected a few times. The V call is TRBV7-6, the J call TRBJ2-3; D remains ambiguous. The CDR3 is made up of 15 amino acids. Germline CDR1 is SGHVS and CDR2 is FNYEAQ. V was clipped by 4 bases and J by 0 bases, with 11 bases between them. The CDR3 nucleotides read TGTGCCAGCAGCTCTAACCCTCCCAGCACAGATACGCAGTATTTT. This translates into CASSSNPPSTDTQYF.

There are many counts of this clonotype. The V and J genes are TRBV10-3 and TRBJ2-7; 8 bases fit TRBD1. The V gene end was trimmed by 0 bases and the J gene end by 2 bases; junction bases not matched to a gene: 9. This CDR3 comprises 17 residues. CDR1 ENHRY and CDR2 SYGVKD come from the germline V gene. Written as DNA, the CDR3 is TGTGCCATCAGTGAGTCGGGAGCCGGGACAGGCACCTACGAGCAGTACTTC. Its protein is CAISESGAGTGTYEQYF.

The V call is TRBV5-6, the J call TRBJ1-2; D is possibly TRBD1 (5 bases). Between the trimmed V and J ends, which lost 4 bases and 5 bases, there was a span of 18 bases. CDR3 length equals 15 residues. Per germline, CDR1 SGHDT and CDR2 YYEEEE. CDR3 nucleotides: TGTGCCAGCAGCCGGGGGAGGTCACTTCGATATGGCTACACCTTC. Protein sequence: CASSRGRSLRYGYTF. Full variable domain (rest looked up from reference TRBV5-6 and TRBJ1-2): DAGVTQSPTHLIKTRGQQVTLRCSPKSGHDTVSWYQQALGQGPQFIFQYYEEEERQRGNFPDRFSGHQFPNYSSELNVNALLLGDSALYLCASSRGRSLRYGYTFGSGTRLTVV.

This clonotype showed up just a few times. The chain recombines TRBV6-5 with TRBJ1-5; D ambiguous. V lost 1 base to trimming and J lost 1 base, with 5 bases between them. The CDR3 is made up of 14 amino acids. Germline V gives CDR1 MNHEY, CDR2 SVGAGI. For the CDR3, the DNA is TGTGCCAGCAGTTACTGGGAAAGCAATCAGCCCCAGCATTTT. Translation: CASSYWESNQPQHF.

This clonotype was found many times. This chain joins TRBV7-9 and TRBJ2-2; D is undetermined. V lost 8 bases to trimming and J lost 0 bases, with 13 bases between them. The CDR3 runs 15 residues. Germline CDR1 SEHNR, CDR2 FQNEAQ (reference sequence). The CDR3 protein is CASLPPSANTGELFF. The CDR3, as DNA: TGTGCCAGCCTTCCGCCGAGCGCGAACACCGGGGAGCTGTTTTTT. The variable domain in full, with the rest retrieved from reference TRBV7-9 and TRBJ2-2, is DTGVSQNPRHKITKRGQNVTFRCDPISEHNRLYWYRQTLGQGPEFLTYFQNEAQLEKSRLLSDRFSAERPKGSFSTLEIQRTEQGDSAMYLCASLPPSANTGELFFGEGSRLTVL.

Ten or more counts support this clonotype. This CDR3 reads CASSFSAPGSGVYNEQFF. CDR3 coding DNA: TGTGCCAGCAGTTTCTCCGCTCCGGGGAGCGGGGTCTACAATGAGCAGTTCTTC. The V call is TRBV27, the J call TRBJ2-1; 7 bases map to TRBD2. J gave up 3 bases and V 3 bases, and 14 bases lay outside the gene matches. The CDR3 runs 18 residues. CDR1 and CDR2 (germline): MNHEY, SMNVEV (reference sequence).

This clonotype was detected a few times. A junction end diverges from the germline sequence, so it may reflect a read error. This chain links TRBV6-5 with TRBJ1-4; maybe TRBD1 (5 bases). Germline V CDR1 and CDR2: MNHEY, SVGAGI. This CDR3 contains 14 residues. In nucleotides, the CDR3 is TGTGCCAGCAGTTACTCCCGACAGAGAGAAAAACTTTTTTTT. Its protein product is CASSYSRQREKLFF.

This clonotype was found many times. The V call is TRBV7-9, the J call TRBJ2-3; D may be TRBD1 (6 bases). Per the germline V gene, CDR1 is SEHNR and CDR2 is FQNEAQ (reference sequence). This CDR3 contains 12 residues. Trimming took 5 bases from V and 9 from J, leaving 12 bases between them. The CDR3: CASSPERGTQYF. In nucleotides, the CDR3 is TGTGCCAGCAGCCCGGAGAGGGGGACGCAGTATTTT.

In its sample, this clonotype was seen many times. The V gene is TRBV2, the J gene TRBJ2-7, with 8 bases fitting TRBD1. CDR1 is SNHLY and CDR2 is FYNNEI in the germline V gene. CDR3 length: 15 residues. V was clipped by 6 bases and J by 1 base; unmatched bases: 8. CDR3 protein: CASRDRVFASYEQYF. The CDR3 DNA follows: TGTGCCAGCAGGGACAGGGTGTTTGCGTCCTACGAGCAGTACTTC.

This clonotype was seen a few times. For the CDR3, the DNA is TGCAGTGCTAGGCCTAGCGGAACAGATACGCAGTATTTT. Its protein is CSARPSGTDTQYF. This rearrangement joins TRBV20-1 to TRBJ2-3; 7 positions agree with TRBD2. CDR1 DFQATT and CDR2 SNEGSKA come from the germline V gene (reference sequence). V shed 3 bases, J shed 3 bases, and the junction held 3 bases outside the gene matches. The CDR3 consists of 13 residues.

This clonotype has a count of ten or more. The rearrangement joins TRBV4-3 to TRBJ1-4; D perhaps matches TRBD1 (5 bases). This CDR3 contains 16 residues. The V gene's germline CDR1 is LGHNA and CDR2 YSLEER. The V end lost 1 base, the J end lost 0 bases, and 9 bases lay between the germline ends. CDR3 loop: CASSQGQTATNEKLFF. As DNA, the CDR3 is TGCGCCAGCAGCCAAGGACAGACCGCAACTAATGAAAAACTGTTTTTT.

The J gene is TRBJ2-5, the V gene TRBV7-9; 9 bases align to TRBD2. V gave up 4 bases and J gave up 2 bases; unmatched junction bases: 11. Per the germline V gene, CDR1 is SEHNR and CDR2 is FQNEAQ (reference sequence). The CDR3 has 17 amino acids. CDR3 region: CASSSNTPGLAQETQYF. Here the CDR3 DNA reads TGTGCCAGCAGCTCGAATACTCCGGGACTAGCACAAGAGACCCAGTACTTC.

The rearrangement links TRBV18 to TRBJ2-1, with 9 positions matching TRBD1. The CDR3 spans 15 residues. With V trimmed by 2 bases and J by 8 bases, 7 bases remained unmatched. Germline values: CDR1 KGHSH, CDR2 LQKENI. CDR3 coding DNA: TGTGCCAGCTCACCAGAGGGACAGGGTTTATATGAGCAGTTCTTC. Translation: CASSPEGQGLYEQFF.

This clonotype was counted at least ten times. V usage is TRBV14 and J usage is TRBJ2-5, with 9 bases aligning to TRBD2. Trimming removed 0 bases from V and 4 bases from J; junction bases left unmatched: 15. The CDR3 contains 19 residues. Germline V gene lookup returns CDR1 SGHDN and CDR2 FVKESK. The CDR3 sequence: CASSQDRSSSGGRRETQYF. Written as DNA, the CDR3 is TGTGCCAGCAGCCAAGATAGGTCGTCGAGCGGGGGGCGTCGAGAGACCCAGTACTTC.

This clonotype showed up many times. The chain combines TRBV19 with TRBJ2-5; weak D call: TRBD1 (7 bases). Germline CDR1 LNHDA, CDR2 SQIVND (reference sequence). The CDR3 consists of 13 residues. Trimming took 5 bases from V and 4 from J, leaving 11 bases between them. This CDR3 reads CASSQQGGETQYF. CDR3 nucleotide sequence: TGTGCCAGTAGTCAGCAGGGGGGAGAGACCCAGTACTTC.

CDR3 nucleotide sequence: TGTGCCAGCAGCTCCCCGGGACGGGGGCGTCTCGTCGCAGCAGATACGCAGTATTTT. Translating gives CASSSPGRGRLVAADTQYF. The J gene is TRBJ2-3, the V gene TRBV6-1, with D perhaps TRBD1 or TRBD2 (6 bases each). The CDR3 covers 19 residues. The V gene lost 6 bases and the J gene lost 4 bases, with 29 bases spanning the gap. Per germline, CDR1 MNHNS and CDR2 SASEGT.

By sample share, this clonotype is medium-sized. This chain uses TRBV5-6 with TRBJ1-2; no firm D call. CDR1 and CDR2 from the germline V gene are SGHDT and YYEEEE. CDR3 length equals 9 residues. V lost 3 bases to trimming and J lost 6 bases, with 0 bases between them. CDR3 coding DNA: TGTGCCAGCAGCTATGGCTACACCTTC. This gives the protein CASSYGYTF.

This clonotype has at least ten counts. The V call is TRBV12-3 or TRBV12-4, the J call TRBJ1-5; 12 nucleotides match TRBD1. The CDR3 runs to 16 residues. Trimming took 3 bases from V and 7 from J; bases not matched to a gene: 7. CDR3 region: CASSFQPGTGGQPQHF. The DNA for the CDR3 is TGTGCCAGCAGTTTCCAACCCGGGACAGGGGGCCAGCCCCAGCATTTT.

This clonotype was picked up many times. V is TRBV5-1 and J is TRBJ2-3; D is tentatively TRBD1 or TRBD2 (5 bases each). Between the trimmed V and J ends, which lost 5 bases and 4 bases, there was a span of 20 bases. Germline V gene lookup returns CDR1 SGHRS and CDR2 YFSETQ. The CDR3 totals 16 residues. The CDR3 coding sequence is TGCGCCAGCAGTTCCTCCGGGGCCGCAAGGCCAGATACGCAGTATTTT. Amino acids: CASSSSGAARPDTQYF.

This clonotype was seen ten or more times. The chain is built from TRBV20-1 and TRBJ1-5; D is perhaps TRBD1 (5 bases). The CDR3 has 14 amino acids. From germline, CDR1 is DFQATT and CDR2 SNEGSKA (reference sequence). Trimming cost V 1 base and J 0 bases, with 7 bases left between them. CDR3 amino acids: CSARVQDSNQPQHF. The CDR3 DNA is TGCAGTGCTAGAGTACAGGATAGCAATCAGCCCCAGCATTTT.

This clonotype has a handful of counts. V usage is TRBV7-8 and J usage is TRBJ1-3; D call uncertain. The germline V and J ends were trimmed by 0 bases and 4 bases, with 16 bases remaining between them. CDR1 is SGHVS, CDR2 FQNEAQ, per germline. The CDR3 runs 17 residues. CDR3 loop: CASSLAVTRAAGNTIYF. For the CDR3, the DNA is TGTGCCAGCAGCTTAGCAGTTACGAGGGCGGCAGGAAACACCATATATTTT. Looking up the rest from reference TRBV7-8 and TRBJ1-3 gives the full variable domain: GAGVSQSPRYKVAKRGQDVALRCDPISGHVSLFWYQQALGQGPEFLTYFQNEAQLDKSGLPSDRFFAERPEGSVSTLKIQRTQQEDSAVYLCASSLAVTRAAGNTIYFGEGSWLTVV.

The table lists this clonotype with many counts. This chain links TRBV12-3 or TRBV12-4 with TRBJ1-1, with D tentatively TRBD1 (6 bases). Trimming removed 6 bases at V and 8 bases at J, with 13 bases between. This CDR3 contains 12 residues. The CDR3 reads CASRIPGQEAFF. In DNA, the CDR3 is TGTGCCAGCAGAATACCCGGACAGGAAGCTTTCTTT.